This T cell receptor (beta chain) was sequenced for a study of T cell responses to AZD1222 COVID-19 vaccine. Whole-study results and caveats: It was only six AZD1222 recipients who were seropositive at baseline. Following two doses of AZD1222, Spike-specific TCR breadth and depth rose.

Notes on this clone: Its antigen is unknown.

Clones were read by immunoSEQ multiplex PCR, and TCRdb kept only the in-frame ones, dropping some. The table shows under 150,000 clones, with around 93% occurring only once. CDR3 size: 14 residues. The germline CDR1 and CDR2 sequences are MNHEY and SMNVEV (reference sequence). The germline V and J ends were trimmed by 3 bases and 7 bases, with 15 bases remaining between them. Sequenced material: peripheral blood, taken on day 0 of AZD1222 vaccination. This TCR was recovered from an adult in good health. J is TRBJ2-5 and V is TRBV27, with D unresolved. For the CDR3, the DNA is TGTGCCAGCAGTTTTCGGAGTTCCCCAGGGACCCAGTACTTC. Amino acids: CASSFRSSPGTQYF.